Below are 27 T cell receptor beta chains sequenced from a single sample in a study of OX40 agonist ivuxolimab in advanced cancers. Sequenced by immunoSEQ multiplex PCR; TCRdb stores in-frame clones only, minus some. This table has fewer than 50,000 clones, around 90% appearing once. The starting material was CD4+ or CD8+ T cells sorted from blood, obtained in a trial of the OX40 agonist ivuxolimab. The receptors here all came from an adult with an advanced solid tumor such as melanoma, head and neck, liver or kidney cancer.

The chain is built from TRBV6-5 and TRBJ2-7; 8 bases agree with TRBD2. This CDR3 spans 16 amino acids. CDR1 and CDR2 from the germline V gene are MNHEY and SVGAGI. Germline trimming cut 1 base from V and 3 bases from J; bases unmatched to any gene: 8. The CDR3 DNA reads as TGTGCCAGCAGTTACTATCCCCCCGGGGGGGGCTACGAGCAGTACTTC. Amino acid sequence: CASSYYPPGGGYEQYF.

The chain joins TRBV27 to TRBJ2-2, with D perhaps TRBD1 or TRBD2 (5 bases each). In germline, CDR1 is MNHEY, CDR2 SMNVEV (reference sequence). The CDR3 sequence is 15 residues long. The V gene lost 3 bases and the J gene lost 4 bases, with 12 bases spanning the gap. In nucleotides, the CDR3 is TGTGCCAGCAGTTTGGGGGTCAGTCTCACCGGGGAGCTGTTTTTT. Translating it yields CASSLGVSLTGELFF.

The chain uses TRBV25-1 and TRBJ2-2, with 9 bases aligning to TRBD2. V gave up 6 bases and J gave up 4 bases; unmatched junction bases: 9. Per the germline V gene, CDR1 is MGHDK and CDR2 is SYGVNS. The CDR3 is made up of 16 amino acids. CDR3 loop: CASRDPLAGPTGELFF. The DNA for the CDR3 is TGTGCCAGCAGGGACCCGCTAGCGGGACCCACCGGGGAGCTGTTTTTT.

The rearrangement links TRBV11-3 to TRBJ2-7; the match to TRBD2 covers 8 bases. This CDR3 region has 15 residues. V lost 3 bases and J lost 1; bases outside the gene matches: 5. The V gene's germline CDR1 is SGHNT and CDR2 YENEEA. The CDR3 DNA follows: TGTGCCAGCAGCTTCGCTACTAGCGGATCCTACGAGCAGTACTTC. This codes for CASSFATSGSYEQYF.

The chain carries TRBV10-3 and TRBJ2-3; TRBD2 might be the D (5 bases). CDR3 size: 14 residues. V was trimmed by 3 bases and J by 1 base, leaving 8 bases between them. CDR1 is ENHRY, CDR2 SYGVKD, per germline. As DNA, the CDR3 is TGTGCCATCAGTGACGGAGGCGGCACAGATACGCAGTATTTT. It specifies CAISDGGGTDTQYF.

This chain uses TRBV6-4 with TRBJ2-3; maybe TRBD2 (6 bases). CDR3 length: 13 amino acids. CDR1 is MRHNA, CDR2 SNTAGT, per germline. Trimming removed 5 bases from V and 0 bases from J, with 6 bases in between. The DNA for the CDR3 is TGTGCCAGCAGTAGCGGGAGCACAGATACGCAGTATTTT. Translated, it gives CASSSGSTDTQYF.

V usage is TRBV10-3 and J usage is TRBJ2-3; D is uncertain. V dropped 3 bases and J dropped 0 bases, with 13 bases sitting between them. This CDR3 is 16 amino acids long. Germline-derived CDR1 and CDR2 are ENHRY and SYGVKD. CDR3 sequence: CAISDLDRLSTDTQYF. CDR3 DNA sequence: TGTGCCATCAGTGATCTGGACCGCCTTAGCACAGATACGCAGTATTTT.

In its sample, this clone was seen once. The V and J genes are TRBV2 and TRBJ2-7; no firm D call. Germline V gene sequence: CDR1 SNHLY, CDR2 FYNNEI. Trimming cost V 0 bases and J 4 bases, with 4 bases left between them. The CDR3 is made up of 12 amino acids. CDR3 amino acids: CASSEAVYEQYF. DNA of the CDR3: TGTGCCAGCAGTGAAGCGGTTTACGAGCAGTACTTC.

The chain recombines TRBV19 with TRBJ2-7; D perhaps matches TRBD2 (6 bases). Looked up from germline, CDR1 is LNHDA and CDR2 is SQIVND (reference sequence). This CDR3 region has 16 residues. The ends were cut back, 5 bases at V and 1 base at J, with 18 bases in the middle. The CDR3 here is CASSPRDFTTSYEQYF. The CDR3 DNA follows: TGTGCCAGTAGTCCTCGGGACTTTACCACGTCCTACGAGCAGTACTTC. Full variable domain (missing parts from reference TRBV19 and TRBJ2-7): DGGITQSPKYLFRKEGQNVTLSCEQNLNHDAMYWYRQDPGQGLRLIYYSQIVNDFQKGDIAEGYSVSREKKESFPLTVTSAQKNPTAFYLCASSPRDFTTSYEQYFGPGTRLTVT.

V usage is TRBV27 and J usage is TRBJ2-1; no reliable D call. Germline loops: CDR1 MNHEY, CDR2 SMNVEV (reference sequence). With 3 bases removed from V and 0 bases from J, the gap between germline ends came to 12 bases. The CDR3 is 16 amino acids. The CDR3 bases are TGTGCCAGCAGTTTTTCAGCAGCGAGCTCCTACAATGAGCAGTTCTTC. The encoded protein is CASSFSAASSYNEQFF.

This clone was picked up one time. The rearrangement links TRBV23-1 to TRBJ2-1; 8 bases map to TRBD2. TRBV23-1 is an open reading frame, and its role is uncertain. CDR3 length: 17 amino acids. The V gene end was trimmed by 0 bases and the J gene end by 7 bases; junction bases not matched to a gene: 11. CDR3 region: CASSQSCEREPDNEQFF. In nucleotides, the CDR3 is TGCGCCAGCAGTCAATCGTGTGAGCGGGAGCCGGATAATGAGCAGTTCTTC.

The rearrangement links TRBV30 to TRBJ1-4; no clear D. Germline CDR1 reads GTSNPN; CDR2 reads SVGIG (reference sequence). The CDR3 is 13 residues long. The V and J ends lost 2 bases and 4 bases respectively, with 8 bases between them. For the CDR3, the DNA is TGTGCCTGGAGTCAGGCCTTTAATGAAAAACTGTTTTTT. Translated: CAWSQAFNEKLFF.

This clone was recorded only once. The chain links TRBV23-1 to TRBJ1-3; D gene unclear. TRBV23-1 is an ORF for which the function is uncertain. Trimming took 4 bases from V and 1 from J, leaving 23 bases between them. The length of the CDR3 is 19 residues. Here the CDR3 DNA reads TGCGCCAGCAGTCCCGCGCCTCGGACCGCCAGAATGTCTGGAAACACCATATATTTT. This gives the protein CASSPAPRTARMSGNTIYF.

V usage is TRBV6-1 and J usage is TRBJ2-5; D uncertain. Germline assignment: CDR1 MNHNS and CDR2 SASEGT. CDR3 length: 11 residues. V shed 6 bases and J shed 4 bases, with 6 bases lying between them. The CDR3 sequence is CASRRLETQYF. The CDR3 nucleotides read TGTGCCAGCAGGCGGTTAGAGACCCAGTACTTC.

The genes are TRBV5-4 and TRBJ2-1; D possibly corresponds to TRBD2 (5 bases). Germline CDR1 and CDR2: SGHNT and YYREEE (reference sequence). V was trimmed by 0 bases and J by 7 bases, leaving 17 bases between them. The CDR3 has 16 residues. For the CDR3, the DNA is TGTGCCAGCAGCTTGGCCCCGGGAATCCCCGAAAATGAGCAGTTCTTC. Translation: CASSLAPGIPENEQFF.

The J gene is TRBJ2-6, the V gene TRBV4-3, with D uncertain. Per germline, CDR1 LGHNA and CDR2 YSLEER. This CDR3 contains 16 residues. V lost 0 bases, J lost 0 bases, and 6 bases lay in between. The CDR3: CASSQDRSSGANVLTF. DNA for the CDR3: TGCGCCAGCAGCCAAGATCGGAGCTCTGGGGCCAACGTCCTGACTTTC.

Here the CDR3 reads CASSDGTTRGRQHF. Here the CDR3 DNA reads TGTGCCAGCAGCGACGGGACTACACGGGGTAGACAGCATTTT. The V gene is TRBV9, the J gene TRBJ1-5; D might be TRBD1 (5 bases). The V and J ends lost 3 bases and 13 bases respectively, with 20 bases between them. The germline V gene encodes CDR1 SGDLS and CDR2 YYNGEE. CDR3 length: 14 residues.

This clone was observed a few times. The chain links TRBV6-4 to TRBJ2-3; the match to TRBD2 covers 9 bases. With V trimmed by 3 bases and J by 2 bases, 6 bases remained unmatched. Germline lookup yields CDR1 MRHNA and CDR2 SNTAGT. CDR3 size: 16 residues. CDR3 amino acids: CASSEAASGDTDTQYF. CDR3 bases: TGTGCCAGCAGTGAAGCGGCTAGCGGGGACACAGATACGCAGTATTTT.

This clone was counted once. The CDR3 is CAWGASSSYNEQFF. The CDR3 DNA is TGTGCCTGGGGTGCCTCGTCCTCCTACAATGAGCAGTTCTTC. The chain has TRBV30 and TRBJ2-1; D unclear. V lost 5 bases and J 0 bases, leaving 11 bases between the germline ends. This CDR3 has 14 residues. CDR1 is GTSNPN and CDR2 is SVGIG in the germline V gene (reference sequence). Drawing the rest from reference TRBV30 and TRBJ2-1, the complete variable domain is SQTIHQWPATLVQPVGSPLSLECTVEGTSNPNLYWYRQAAGRGLQLLFYSVGIGQISSEVPQNLSASRPQDRQFILSSKKLLLSDSGFYLCAWGASSSYNEQFFGPGTRLTVL.

The rearrangement uses TRBV29-1 and TRBJ1-5; a weak D match, TRBD1 (5 bases). V was cut by 4 bases and J by 4 bases, with 8 bases left in between. In germline, CDR1 is SQVTM, CDR2 ANQGSEA. The CDR3 contains 12 residues. CDR3 DNA sequence: TGCAGCGTTGGGGAGGGGAATCAGCCCCAGCATTTT. As protein: CSVGEGNQPQHF.

This sequence joins TRBV30 and TRBJ2-7, with 9 bases that match TRBD1. The CDR3 loop spans 14 amino acids. The V segment lost 3 bases and the J segment 2 bases; nucleotides outside the gene matches: 5. Germline CDR1 and CDR2: GTSNPN and SVGIG (reference sequence). The CDR3 region is CAWRGTGRAYEQYF. DNA for the CDR3: TGTGCCTGGAGGGGGACAGGGAGGGCCTACGAGCAGTACTTC.

This chain connects TRBV6-4 to TRBJ2-3; 9 bases line up with TRBD2. Germline loops: CDR1 MRHNA, CDR2 SNTAGT. V gave up 2 bases and J gave up 4 bases; unmatched junction bases: 1. The length of the CDR3 is 14 residues. The CDR3 coding sequence is TGTGCCAGCAGTGACGGGACTAGCCCAGATACGCAGTATTTT. Translated, it gives CASSDGTSPDTQYF.

The chain links TRBV7-9 to TRBJ2-2; 8 positions agree with TRBD1. The germline CDR1 and CDR2 sequences are SEHNR and FQNEAQ (reference sequence). This CDR3 has 15 amino acids. Trimming cost V 4 bases and J 6 bases; bases outside gene matches: 7. CDR3 bases: TGTGCCAGCAGCTACCGGACAGGGTGGGCCGGGGAGCTGTTTTTT. Its translation: CASSYRTGWAGELFF.

The chain couples TRBV27 to TRBJ2-5, with 10 nucleotides matching TRBD2. V lost 2 bases to trimming and J lost 5 bases; unmatched junction nucleotides: 5. The CDR3 contains 15 residues. Germline V gene sequence: CDR1 MNHEY, CDR2 SMNVEV (reference sequence). CDR3 region: CASSLLSSGSETQYF. DNA of the CDR3: TGTGCCAGCAGTTTACTCTCTAGCGGGAGTGAGACCCAGTACTTC.

This clone was found once. The rearrangement links TRBV2 to TRBJ1-4; 9 bases agree with TRBD1. The J segment lost 7 bases and the V segment lost 8 bases, leaving 8 bases of the junction unmatched. There are 14 residues in the CDR3. In germline, CDR1 is SNHLY, CDR2 FYNNEI. The CDR3 DNA reads as TGTGCCAGCCTAAAACAGGGGGCGGGTGAAAAACTGTTTTTT. This gives the protein CASLKQGAGEKLFF.

The chain couples TRBV6-5 to TRBJ2-3; D possibly corresponds to TRBD2 (6 bases). This CDR3 region has 16 residues. V lost 3 bases and J 2 bases, leaving 15 bases between the germline ends. Per germline, CDR1 MNHEY and CDR2 SVGAGI. The CDR3 spells CASSYRPGLSTDTQYF. CDR3 bases: TGTGCCAGCAGTTATCGGCCGGGACTCTCCACAGATACGCAGTATTTT.

The rearrangement joins TRBV7-6 to TRBJ1-5; no clear D. CDR1 is SGHVS and CDR2 is FNYEAQ in the germline V gene. The CDR3 is made up of 16 amino acids. V lost 1 base, J lost 0 bases, and 10 bases lay in between. The CDR3 nucleotides read TGTGCCAGCAGCTTAGGGGGTCCCTATAGCAATCAGCCCCAGCATTTT. It encodes CASSLGGPYSNQPQHF. Together with reference TRBV7-6 and TRBJ1-5, the CDR3 gives the full variable domain: GAGVSQSPRYKVTKRGQDVALRCDPISGHVSLYWYRQALGQGPEFLTYFNYEAQQDKSGLPNDRFSAERPEGSISTLTIQRTEQRDSAMYRCASSLGGPYSNQPQHFGDGTRLSIL.